Below, one T cell receptor (beta chain) is given with its context. These data originate in a study of technical replicates of blood from a handful of donors. The germline V gene has CDR1 MNHNS and CDR2 SASEGT. The CDR3 consists of 11 residues. Repertoires were generated with immunoSEQ multiplex PCR, while TCRdb's copy carries only in-frame clones and drops some. The profile shows about 89,000 clones, roughly 94% of them singletons. Sequences were obtained from T cells isolated from PBMCs. The TCR was taken from a human donor in good health. The rearrangement links TRBV6-1 to TRBJ2-7, with D hard to call. In DNA, the CDR3 is TGTGCTATCCGGAGTTCCGGCGAGCAGTACTTC. This encodes CAIRSSGEQYF.